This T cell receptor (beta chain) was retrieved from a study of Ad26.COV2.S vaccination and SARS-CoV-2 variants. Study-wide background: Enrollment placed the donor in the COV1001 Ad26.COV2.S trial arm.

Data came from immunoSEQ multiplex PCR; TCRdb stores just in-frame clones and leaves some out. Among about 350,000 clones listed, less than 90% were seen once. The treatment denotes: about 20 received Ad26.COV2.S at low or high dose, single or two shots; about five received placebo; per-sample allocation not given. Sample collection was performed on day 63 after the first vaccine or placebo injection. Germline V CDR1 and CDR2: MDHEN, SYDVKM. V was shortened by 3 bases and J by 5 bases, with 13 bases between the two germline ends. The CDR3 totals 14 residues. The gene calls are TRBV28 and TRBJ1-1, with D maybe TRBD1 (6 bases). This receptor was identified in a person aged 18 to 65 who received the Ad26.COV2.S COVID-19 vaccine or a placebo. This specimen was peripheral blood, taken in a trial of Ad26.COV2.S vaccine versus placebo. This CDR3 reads CASSLGQGWTEAFF. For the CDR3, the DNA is TGTGCCAGCAGTTTGGGGCAGGGGTGGACTGAAGCTTTCTTT.